This is a list of T cell receptor beta chains from one sample in a study of Graves' ophthalmopathy and Graves' hyperthyroidism. TCRdb re-called the multiplex PCR reads through MiXCR, storing one row per CDR3 protein. The table lists some 160,000 distinct CDR3 sequences, 35% to 50% of them singletons. Sequenced: peripheral blood. The origin of the receptors is a man younger than 45 with Graves' ophthalmopathy. Both conserved end residues are part of each CDR3. Fields, in order: CDR3 length, clone size, D gene, J gene, V gene, CDR3 protein, CDR3 DNA. A D gene is named only where the DNA matches it firmly. Clone size appears in some rows only: once, few, many, or a class for an expanded clone.

15 | many | NA | TRBJ2-7 | TRBV9 | CASSEGIWGSDEQYF | TGTGCCAGCAGCGAGGGGATATGGGGGAGCGACGAGCAGTACTTC
13 | many | NA | TRBJ2-7 | TRBV30 | CAWSLRNTYEQYF | TGTGCCTGGAGTCTGAGGAACACCTACGAGCAGTACTTC
13 | NA | TRBD1 | TRBJ1-1 | TRBV19 | CASSSDRVTEAFF | TGTGCCAGTAGTAGCGACAGGGTTACTGAAGCTTTCTTT
15 | NA | NA | TRBJ1-2 | TRBV6-2/TRBV6-3 | CASSYGSGDNYGYTF | TGTGCCAGCAGTTACGGCTCCGGGGATAACTATGGCTACACCTTC
15 | NA | TRBD2 | TRBJ2-5 | TRBV3-1 | CASSPRLASPETQYF | TGTGCCAGCAGCCCGCGACTAGCGTCCCCAGAGACCCAGTACTTC
18 | many | TRBD1 | TRBJ1-5 | TRBV6-1 | CASSVWRQGFGSNQPQHF | TGTGCCAGCAGTGTATGGAGACAGGGGTTCGGGAGCAATCAGCCCCAGCATTTT
14 | many | NA | TRBJ2-5 | TRBV24-1 | CATSDDYLQETQYF | TGTGCCACCAGTGACGACTATTTACAAGAGACCCAGTACTTC
15 | once | NA | TRBJ2-7 | TRBV11-2 | CASSLDRDTAYEQYF | TGTGCCAGCAGCTTAGACCGGGACACCGCCTACGAGCAGTACTTC
16 | NA | NA | TRBJ2-5 | TRBV5-1 | CASTGQRRDTQGTQYF | TGCGCCAGCACCGGACAGCGGAGAGATACCCAAGGGACCCAGTACTTC
11 | NA | NA | TRBJ2-7 | TRBV20-1 | CSASRYATTIF | TGCAGTGCTAGTCGGTACGCGACTACGATTTTC
13 | NA | NA | TRBJ1-1 | TRBV6-2/TRBV6-3 | CASRSALSSEAFF | TGTGCCAGCAGATCGGCCCTGTCCTCTGAAGCTTTCTTT
14 | NA | TRBD1 | TRBJ1-1 | TRBV28 | CASSSGQGITEAFF | TGTGCCAGCAGCTCCGGACAGGGAATCACTGAAGCTTTCTTT
12 | many | NA | TRBJ2-7 | TRBV12-3/TRBV12-4 | CASSEGVYEQYF | TGTGCCAGCAGTGAGGGGGTCTACGAGCAGTACTTC
16 | many | NA | TRBJ1-1 | TRBV6-2/TRBV6-3 | CASSYVFGVVNTEAFF | TGTGCCAGCAGTTACGTCTTCGGAGTGGTGAACACTGAAGCTTTCTTT
15 | many | NA | TRBJ2-5 | TRBV7-2 | CASSLALGGSGTQYF | TGTGCCAGCAGCTTAGCGCTAGGGGGGTCCGGGACCCAGTACTTC
16 | few | TRBD2 | TRBJ2-5 | TRBV12-3/TRBV12-4 | CASSFPGTSGVETQYF | TGTGCCAGCAGTTTTCCCGGGACTAGCGGTGTAGAGACCCAGTACTTC
11 | NA | NA | TRBJ2-7 | TRBV7-2 | CASRLEGEQYF | TGTGCCAGCAGGCTGGAGGGCGAGCAGTACTTC
15 | NA | NA | TRBJ2-5 | TRBV5-1 | CASSLLGEGWETQYF | TGCGCCAGCAGCTTGTTGGGGGAAGGCTGGGAGACCCAGTACTTC
15 | NA | TRBD1 | TRBJ2-7 | TRBV6-1 | CASRTTGGVVYEQYF | TGTGCCAGCAGGACGACAGGGGGCGTAGTCTACGAGCAGTACTTC
14 | many | NA | TRBJ2-5 | TRBV19 | CASSIFSGGETQYF | TGTGCCAGTAGTATATTCTCAGGTGGAGAGACCCAGTACTTC
12 | many | NA | TRBJ1-2 | TRBV24-1 | CATSWSSGGYTF | TGTGCCACCAGTTGGTCTTCGGGAGGCTACACCTTC
16 | NA | NA | TRBJ1-1 | TRBV11-2 | CASSLRLGRLNTEAFF | TGTGCCAGCAGCTTACGATTGGGTCGTTTGAACACTGAAGCTTTCTTT
12 | many | NA | TRBJ2-7 | TRBV6-5 | CASSSVSYEQYF | TGTGCCAGCAGTTCCGTTAGCTACGAGCAGTACTTC
16 | many | NA | TRBJ2-7 | TRBV5-1 | CASSSQGGRVRDEQYF | TGCGCCAGCAGCTCTCAGGGGGGAAGGGTTAGGGACGAGCAGTACTTC
16 | NA | TRBD2 | TRBJ2-7 | TRBV6-2/TRBV6-3 | CASRDETSGSFYEQYF | TGTGCCAGCAGAGACGAAACTAGCGGGAGTTTCTACGAGCAGTACTTC
12 | NA | NA | TRBJ2-2 | TRBV12-3/TRBV12-4 | CASRYRAEELFF | TGTGCCAGCAGATACAGGGCCGAGGAGCTGTTTTTT
15 | NA | TRBD1 | TRBJ1-2 | TRBV12-3/TRBV12-4 | CASSRQSGQGHGYTF | TGTGCCAGCAGTAGACAATCGGGACAGGGTCATGGCTACACCTTC
13 | NA | TRBD1 | TRBJ1-6 | TRBV6-1 | CASSEQGEGPLHF | TGTGCCAGCAGTGAACAGGGGGAAGGGCCCCTCCACTTT
15 | NA | NA | TRBJ2-5 | TRBV20-1 | CSATPRRGAQETQYF | TGCAGTGCTACCCCTCGTCGCGGGGCACAAGAGACCCAGTACTTC
13 | NA | NA | TRBJ2-7 | TRBV7-2 | CASSEGSTYEQYF | TGTGCCAGCAGCGAAGGTTCGACCTACGAGCAGTACTTC
15 | many | TRBD1 | TRBJ1-1 | TRBV11-2 | CASSLQGGRATEAFF | TGTGCCAGCAGTCTACAGGGGGGGAGGGCCACTGAAGCTTTCTTT
14 | few | TRBD2 | TRBJ2-7 | TRBV12-3/TRBV12-4 | CASSPGAGVSEQYF | TGTGCCAGCAGTCCTGGGGCGGGAGTAAGCGAGCAGTACTTC
14 | many | NA | TRBJ1-2 | TRBV12-3/TRBV12-4 | CASSSLYHNYGYTF | TGTGCCAGCAGCTCCCTATACCACAACTATGGCTACACCTTC